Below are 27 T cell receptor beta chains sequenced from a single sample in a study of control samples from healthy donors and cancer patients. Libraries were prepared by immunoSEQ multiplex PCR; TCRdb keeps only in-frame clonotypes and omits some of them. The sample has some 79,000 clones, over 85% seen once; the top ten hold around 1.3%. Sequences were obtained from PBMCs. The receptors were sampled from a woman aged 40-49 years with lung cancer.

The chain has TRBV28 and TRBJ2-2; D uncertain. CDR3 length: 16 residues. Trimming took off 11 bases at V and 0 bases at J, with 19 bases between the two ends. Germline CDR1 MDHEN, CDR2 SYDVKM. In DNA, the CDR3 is TGTGCCGCCTCACCCGTCAAACTATCGAACACCGGGGAGCTGTTTTTT. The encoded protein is CAASPVKLSNTGELFF.

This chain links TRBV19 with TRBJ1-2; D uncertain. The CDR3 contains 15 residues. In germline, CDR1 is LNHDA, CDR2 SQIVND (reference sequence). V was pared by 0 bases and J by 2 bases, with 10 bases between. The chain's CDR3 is CASSIEVGSNYGYTF. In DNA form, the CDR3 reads TGTGCCAGTAGTATAGAGGTCGGCAGCAACTATGGCTACACCTTC.

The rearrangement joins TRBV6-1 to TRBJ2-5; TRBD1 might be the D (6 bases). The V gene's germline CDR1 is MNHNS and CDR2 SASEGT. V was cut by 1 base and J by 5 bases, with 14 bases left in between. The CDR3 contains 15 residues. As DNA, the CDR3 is TGTGCCAGCAGTGAAGGGACAGTCCGGCGGGAGACCCAGTACTTC. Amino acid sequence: CASSEGTVRRETQYF.

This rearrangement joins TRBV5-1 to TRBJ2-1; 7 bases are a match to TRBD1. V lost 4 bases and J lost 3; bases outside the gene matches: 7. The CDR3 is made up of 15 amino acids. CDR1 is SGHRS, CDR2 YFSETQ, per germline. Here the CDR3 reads CASSQGQLDYNEQFF. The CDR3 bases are TGCGCCAGCAGCCAGGGACAGTTGGACTACAATGAGCAGTTCTTC.

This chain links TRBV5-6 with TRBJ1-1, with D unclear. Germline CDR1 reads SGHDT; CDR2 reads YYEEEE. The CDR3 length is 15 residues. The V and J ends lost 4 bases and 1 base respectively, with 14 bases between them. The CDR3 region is CASSRRGKENTEAFF. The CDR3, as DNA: TGTGCCAGCAGCCGTCGAGGGAAGGAGAACACTGAAGCTTTCTTT.

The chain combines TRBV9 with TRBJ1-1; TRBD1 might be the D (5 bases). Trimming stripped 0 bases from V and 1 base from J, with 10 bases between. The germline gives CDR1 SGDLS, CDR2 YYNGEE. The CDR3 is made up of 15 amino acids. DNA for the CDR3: TGTGCCAGCAGCGTAGTATATGGGGGGAACACTGAAGCTTTCTTT. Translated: CASSVVYGGNTEAFF.

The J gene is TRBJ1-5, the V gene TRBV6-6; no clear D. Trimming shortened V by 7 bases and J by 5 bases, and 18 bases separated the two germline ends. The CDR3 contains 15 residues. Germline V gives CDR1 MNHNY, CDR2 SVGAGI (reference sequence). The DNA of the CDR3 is TGTGCCAGCACCGACGCGGCCCCGTTGGATCAGCCCCAGCATTTT. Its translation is CASTDAAPLDQPQHF.

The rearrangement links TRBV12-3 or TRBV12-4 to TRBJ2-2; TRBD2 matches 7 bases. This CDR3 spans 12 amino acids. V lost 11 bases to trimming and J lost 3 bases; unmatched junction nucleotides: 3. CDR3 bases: TGTGCCGCCCGGGGGGACACCGGGGAGCTGTTTTTT. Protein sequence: CAARGDTGELFF.

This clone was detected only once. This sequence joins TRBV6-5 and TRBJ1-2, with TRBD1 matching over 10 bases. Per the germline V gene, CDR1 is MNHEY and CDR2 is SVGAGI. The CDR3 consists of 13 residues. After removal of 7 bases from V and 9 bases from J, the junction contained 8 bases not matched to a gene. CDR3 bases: TGTGCCAGCACGACAGGGGGCGCGGCAAGCTACACCTTC. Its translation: CASTTGGAASYTF.

CDR3 in amino acids: CAISEPRDSNEQFF. The CDR3, as DNA: TGTGCCATCAGTGAGCCCCGGGACAGCAATGAGCAGTTCTTC. The chain carries TRBV10-3 and TRBJ2-1; TRBD1 matches 7 bases. The V gene end was trimmed by 2 bases and the J gene end by 6 bases; junction bases not matched to a gene: 4. The germline V gene has CDR1 ENHRY and CDR2 SYGVKD. The CDR3 has 14 residues.

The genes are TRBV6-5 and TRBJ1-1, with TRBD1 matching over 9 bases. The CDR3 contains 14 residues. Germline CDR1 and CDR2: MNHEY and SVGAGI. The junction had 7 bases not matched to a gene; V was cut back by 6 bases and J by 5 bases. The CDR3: CASSTTGGLTEAFF. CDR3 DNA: TGTGCCAGCAGCACGACAGGGGGTTTGACTGAAGCTTTCTTT.

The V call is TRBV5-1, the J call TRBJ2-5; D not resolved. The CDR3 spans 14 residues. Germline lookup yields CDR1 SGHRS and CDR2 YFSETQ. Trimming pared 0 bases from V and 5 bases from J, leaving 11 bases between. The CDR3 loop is CASSLGATRETQYF. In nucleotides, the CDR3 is TGCGCCAGCAGCTTGGGGGCAACCCGGGAGACCCAGTACTTC.

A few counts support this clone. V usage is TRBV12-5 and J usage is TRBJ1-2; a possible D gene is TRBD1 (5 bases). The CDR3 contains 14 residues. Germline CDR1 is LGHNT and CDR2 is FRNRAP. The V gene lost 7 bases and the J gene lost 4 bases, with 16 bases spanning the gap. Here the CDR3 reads CASAPRTSRYGYTF. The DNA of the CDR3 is TGTGCTAGTGCACCGAGGACAAGCCGCTATGGCTACACCTTC.

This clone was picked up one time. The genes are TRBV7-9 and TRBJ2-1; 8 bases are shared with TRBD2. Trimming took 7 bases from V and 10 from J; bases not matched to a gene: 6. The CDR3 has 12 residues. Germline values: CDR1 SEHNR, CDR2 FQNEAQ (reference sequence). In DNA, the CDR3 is TGTGCCAGCACCAACGGGGGGGAGGAGCAGTTCTTC. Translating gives CASTNGGEEQFF.

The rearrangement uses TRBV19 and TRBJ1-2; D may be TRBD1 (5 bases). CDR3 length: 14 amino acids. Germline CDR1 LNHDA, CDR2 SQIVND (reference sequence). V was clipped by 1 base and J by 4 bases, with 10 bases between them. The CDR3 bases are TGTGCCAGTAGTATAGGGGACGGGGGCTATGGCTACACCTTC. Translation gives CASSIGDGGYGYTF.

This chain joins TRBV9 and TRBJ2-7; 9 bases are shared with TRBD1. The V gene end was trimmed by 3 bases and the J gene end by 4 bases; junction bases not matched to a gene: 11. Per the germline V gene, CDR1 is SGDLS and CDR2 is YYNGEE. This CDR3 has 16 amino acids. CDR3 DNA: TGTGCCAGCAGCGCGAGTCGACAGGGGGGATTGTACGAGCAGTACTTC. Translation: CASSASRQGGLYEQYF.

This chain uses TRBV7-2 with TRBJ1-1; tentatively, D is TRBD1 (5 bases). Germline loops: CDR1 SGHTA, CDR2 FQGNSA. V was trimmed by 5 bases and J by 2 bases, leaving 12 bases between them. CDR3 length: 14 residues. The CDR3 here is CASSPSGGNTEAFF. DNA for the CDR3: TGTGCCAGCAGCCCATCGGGGGGAAACACTGAAGCTTTCTTT.

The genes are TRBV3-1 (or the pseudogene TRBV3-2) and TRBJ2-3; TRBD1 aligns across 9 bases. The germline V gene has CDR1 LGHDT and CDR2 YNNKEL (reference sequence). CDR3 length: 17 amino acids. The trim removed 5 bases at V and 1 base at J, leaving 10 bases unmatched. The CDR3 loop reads CASSKQGARGGTDTQYF. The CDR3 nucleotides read TGTGCCAGCAGCAAACAGGGGGCCCGTGGTGGCACAGATACGCAGTATTTT.

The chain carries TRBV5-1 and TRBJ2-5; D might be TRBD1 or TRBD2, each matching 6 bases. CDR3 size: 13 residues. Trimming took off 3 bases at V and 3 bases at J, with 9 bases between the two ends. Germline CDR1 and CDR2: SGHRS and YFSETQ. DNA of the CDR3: TGCGCCAGCAGCTGGGGGGCGGAAGAGACCCAGTACTTC. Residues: CASSWGAEETQYF.

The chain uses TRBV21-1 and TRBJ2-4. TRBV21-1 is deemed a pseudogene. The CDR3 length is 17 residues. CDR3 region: CASSKRGRTLAKNIQYF. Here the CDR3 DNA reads TGTGCCAGCAGCAAACGGGGCCGTACACTAGCCAAAAACATTCAGTACTTC.

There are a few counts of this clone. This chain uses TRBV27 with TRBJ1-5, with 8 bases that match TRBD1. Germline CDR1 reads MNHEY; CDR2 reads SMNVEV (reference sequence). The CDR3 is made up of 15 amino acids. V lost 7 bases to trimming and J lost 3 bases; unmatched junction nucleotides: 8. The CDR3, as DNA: TGTGCCAGCACTCAGACAGGGGCCCTCAATCAGCCCCAGCATTTT. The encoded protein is CASTQTGALNQPQHF.

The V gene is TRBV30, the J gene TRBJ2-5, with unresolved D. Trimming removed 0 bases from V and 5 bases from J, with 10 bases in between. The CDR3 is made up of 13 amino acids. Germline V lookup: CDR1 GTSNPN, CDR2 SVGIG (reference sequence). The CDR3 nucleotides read TGTGCCTGGAGTGTACCCCCGCGGGAGACCCAGTACTTC. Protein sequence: CAWSVPPRETQYF. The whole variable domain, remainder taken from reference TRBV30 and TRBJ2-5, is SQTIHQWPATLVQPVGSPLSLECTVEGTSNPNLYWYRQAAGRGLQLLFYSVGIGQISSEVPQNLSASRPQDRQFILSSKKLLLSDSGFYLCAWSVPPRETQYFGPGTRLLVL.

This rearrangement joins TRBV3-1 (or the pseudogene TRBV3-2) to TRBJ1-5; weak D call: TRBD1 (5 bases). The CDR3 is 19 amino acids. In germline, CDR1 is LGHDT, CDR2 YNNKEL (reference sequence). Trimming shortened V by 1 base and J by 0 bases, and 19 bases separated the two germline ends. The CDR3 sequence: CASSQGLGPLGNSNQPQHF. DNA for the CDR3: TGTGCCAGCAGCCAAGGCTTGGGACCGCTGGGGAATAGCAATCAGCCCCAGCATTTT.

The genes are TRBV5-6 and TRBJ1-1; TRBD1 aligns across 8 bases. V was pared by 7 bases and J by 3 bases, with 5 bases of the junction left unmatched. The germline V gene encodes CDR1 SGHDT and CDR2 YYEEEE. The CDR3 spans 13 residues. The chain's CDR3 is CASARTGYTEAFF. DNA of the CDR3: TGTGCCAGCGCGAGGACAGGGTACACTGAAGCTTTCTTT.

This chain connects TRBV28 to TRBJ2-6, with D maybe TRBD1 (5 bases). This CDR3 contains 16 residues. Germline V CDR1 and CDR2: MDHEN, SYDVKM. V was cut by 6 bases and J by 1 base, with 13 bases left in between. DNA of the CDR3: TGTGCCAGCAGCCAATTAGGGGTATCTGGGGCCAACGTCCTGACTTTC. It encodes CASSQLGVSGANVLTF.

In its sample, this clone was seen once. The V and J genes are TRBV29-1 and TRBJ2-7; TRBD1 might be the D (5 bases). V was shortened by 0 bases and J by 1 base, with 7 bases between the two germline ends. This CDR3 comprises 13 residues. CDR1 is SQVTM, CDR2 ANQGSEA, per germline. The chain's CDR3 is CSVEEKGSYEQYF. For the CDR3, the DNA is TGCAGCGTTGAAGAGAAGGGGTCCTACGAGCAGTACTTC.

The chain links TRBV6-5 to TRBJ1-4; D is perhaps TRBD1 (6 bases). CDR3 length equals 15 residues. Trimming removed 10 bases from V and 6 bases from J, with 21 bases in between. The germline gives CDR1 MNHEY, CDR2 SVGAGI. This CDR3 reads CATQRQRGAYEKLFF. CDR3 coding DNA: TGTGCCACCCAACGACAGCGGGGGGCTTATGAAAAACTGTTTTTT.